This passage covers 17 T cell receptor beta chains from one sample sequenced in a study of T-cell memory formation after mild COVID-19. In TCRdb, the 5' RACE reads were re-called with MiXCR into one record per CDR3 protein. The sample lists more than 120,000 distinct CDR3 sequences, 6% to 6.5% occurring once. What was sequenced was PBMCs or a T cell subset sorted from them (not recorded which). Receptors originate from an adult woman who had mild COVID-19 (a few samples of this study predate the infection). Cell type and time point are not known.

Many counts were recorded for this clonotype. The rearrangement joins TRBV11-2 to TRBJ2-1; D not resolved. CDR1 and CDR2 (germline): SGHAT, FQNNGV. This CDR3 has 15 amino acids. V shed 1 base and J shed 1 base, with 8 bases lying between them. The CDR3 sequence: CASSLAAGSYNEQFF. The CDR3 DNA is TGTGCCAGCAGCTTAGCGGCCGGTTCCTACAATGAGCAGTTCTTC.

This clonotype came up a few times. This chain links TRBV5-1 with TRBJ2-7; perhaps TRBD1 as D (6 bases). This CDR3 contains 14 residues. Between the trimmed V and J ends, which lost 0 bases and 3 bases, there was a span of 10 bases. In germline, CDR1 is SGHRS, CDR2 YFSETQ. The CDR3 bases are TGCGCCAGCAGCTTGGGGGACACAGTCTACGAGCAGTACTTC. This sequence encodes CASSLGDTVYEQYF.

This clonotype has a count of ten or more. DNA for the CDR3: TGTGCCAGCAGCTTGACTAGCGGGAGGCGGGAGCAGTACTTC. Its translation is CASSLTSGRREQYF. This chain uses TRBV5-8 with TRBJ2-7; TRBD2 agrees at 12 bases. The V segment lost 1 base and the J segment 7 bases; nucleotides outside the gene matches: 3. The germline V gene has CDR1 SGHTS and CDR2 YDEGEE. This CDR3 has 14 residues.

This clonotype was seen at least ten times. The genes are TRBV4-1 and TRBJ2-1; TRBD1 agrees at 11 bases. V gave up 4 bases and J gave up 5 bases; unmatched junction bases: 7. Germline loops: CDR1 MGHRA, CDR2 YSYEKL. The CDR3 sequence is 16 residues long. The CDR3 region has the DNA TGCGCCAGCAGCCGCTACCCGGGACAGGGGGACAATGAGCAGTTCTTC. This encodes CASSRYPGQGDNEQFF.

This clonotype appeared many times. V usage is TRBV19 and J usage is TRBJ2-1; 8 nucleotides line up with TRBD2. From germline, CDR1 is LNHDA and CDR2 SQIVND (reference sequence). The CDR3 runs to 17 residues. The ends lost 0 bases at V and 6 bases at J; junction bases unmatched: 10. CDR3 sequence: CASSIDQLGLAGNEQFF. The CDR3 coding sequence is TGTGCCAGTAGTATAGACCAACTCGGACTAGCTGGCAATGAGCAGTTCTTC.

As to this clonotype: A read error may be the cause here, since a much bigger clone is one base away. The gene calls are TRBV5-1 and TRBJ2-5; 8 bases line up with TRBD1. CDR3 size: 15 residues. Germline V lookup: CDR1 SGHRS, CDR2 YFSETQ. This CDR3 reads CASILRRDRIETQYF. The CDR3 bases are TGCGCCAGCATCTTGCGCCGGGACAGGATAGAGACCCAGTACTTC. Variable domain in full (rest from reference TRBV5-1 and TRBJ2-5): KAGVTQTPRYLIKTRGQQVTLSCSPISGHRSVSWYQQTPGQGLQFLFEYFSETQRNKGNFPGRFSGRQFSNSRSEMNVSTLELGDSALYLCASILRRDRIETQYFGPGTRLLVL.

This clonotype was found a few times. CDR3: CASTAPAGETQYF. As DNA, the CDR3 is TGTGCCAGCACGGCTCCAGCGGGGGAGACCCAGTACTTC. The chain couples TRBV6-5 to TRBJ2-5; TRBD2 matches 7 bases. Germline V gives CDR1 MNHEY, CDR2 SVGAGI. CDR3 length: 13 residues. Trimming removed 7 bases from V and 5 bases from J; junction bases left unmatched: 7.

The rearrangement links TRBV5-1 to TRBJ2-5, with 12 nucleotides matching TRBD1. The CDR3 has 15 amino acids. J gave up 5 bases and V 4 bases, and 6 bases lay outside the gene matches. Germline CDR1 is SGHRS and CDR2 is YFSETQ. Here the CDR3 reads CASSTGQGAMETQYF. CDR3 sequence (DNA): TGCGCCAGCAGCACGGGACAGGGGGCTATGGAGACCCAGTACTTC. Full variable domain (outside the CDR3, taken from reference TRBV5-1 and TRBJ2-5): KAGVTQTPRYLIKTRGQQVTLSCSPISGHRSVSWYQQTPGQGLQFLFEYFSETQRNKGNFPGRFSGRQFSNSRSEMNVSTLELGDSALYLCASSTGQGAMETQYFGPGTRLLVL.

This chain links TRBV5-6 with TRBJ2-7, with 7 bases aligning to TRBD1. CDR3 size: 14 residues. Germline V gives CDR1 SGHDT, CDR2 YYEEEE. Trimming cost V 4 bases and J 2 bases; bases outside gene matches: 6. CDR3 nucleotides: TGTGCCAGCAGCCGTCGGGACAGTACCTACGAGCAGTACTTC. Encoded protein: CASSRRDSTYEQYF. Full variable domain (missing parts from reference TRBV5-6 and TRBJ2-7): DAGVTQSPTHLIKTRGQQVTLRCSPKSGHDTVSWYQQALGQGPQFIFQYYEEEERQRGNFPDRFSGHQFPNYSSELNVNALLLGDSALYLCASSRRDSTYEQYFGPGTRLTVT.

This clonotype was counted many times. The chain combines TRBV20-1 with TRBJ1-1; D gene unclear. Per the germline V gene, CDR1 is DFQATT and CDR2 is SNEGSKA (reference sequence). The CDR3 sequence is 13 residues long. Trimming removed 6 bases from V and 2 bases from J, with 13 bases in between. DNA for the CDR3: TGCAGTGCCCCTCGGCAGGAAAACACTGAAGCTTTCTTT. Its protein is CSAPRQENTEAFF.

The chain has TRBV10-3 and TRBJ2-7; TRBD1 aligns across 7 bases. The CDR3 runs 11 residues. Germline values: CDR1 ENHRY, CDR2 SYGVKD. Trimming took 0 bases from V and 11 from J; bases not matched to a gene: 1. For the CDR3, the DNA is TGTGCCATCAGTGAGTCCGGGACAGAGTACTTC. Residues: CAISESGTEYF.

This clonotype has at least ten counts. The chain has TRBV5-6 and TRBJ1-1; weak D call: TRBD1 (5 bases). Between the trimmed V and J ends, which lost 0 bases and 6 bases, there was a span of 18 bases. The CDR3 is 16 amino acids. Germline-derived CDR1 and CDR2 are SGHDT and YYEEEE. The CDR3 reads CASSLEGYGTPAEAFF. The CDR3 DNA reads TGTGCCAGCAGCTTGGAAGGGTACGGGACGCCGGCTGAAGCTTTCTTT.

About this clonotype itself: Being one base from a much bigger clone, this may be a read error. The chain carries TRBV5-1 and TRBJ2-1; the D call may be TRBD1 or TRBD2 (5 bases each). Per germline, CDR1 SGHRS and CDR2 YFSETQ. Trimming pared 3 bases from V and 6 bases from J, leaving 16 bases between. There are 15 residues in the CDR3. The CDR3 is CASSSAGTLCNEQFF. The CDR3 DNA sequence: TGCGCCAGCAGCTCCGCCGGGACGCTCTGCAATGAGCAGTTCTTC.

This rearrangement joins TRBV5-1 to TRBJ2-7; 7 nucleotides line up with TRBD1. The V segment lost 4 bases and the J segment 2 bases; nucleotides outside the gene matches: 6. From germline, CDR1 is SGHRS and CDR2 YFSETQ. This CDR3 is 14 amino acids long. The CDR3 DNA reads as TGCGCCAGCAGCCCCCAAGGGGGCACCTACGAGCAGTACTTC. Residues: CASSPQGGTYEQYF.

In its sample, this clonotype was seen a few times. J is TRBJ2-5 and V is TRBV3-1, with TRBD2 matching 10 bases. The CDR3 totals 18 residues. Trimming took 0 bases from V and 5 from J; bases not matched to a gene: 12. Germline V gene data show CDR1 as LGHDT and CDR2 as YNNKEL (reference sequence). CDR3 sequence (DNA): TGTGCCAGCAGCCAAGATGAGCGATTAGCGGGGGGCGCGGAGACCCAGTACTTC. Its translation is CASSQDERLAGGAETQYF.

There are a few counts of this clonotype. The V and J genes are TRBV20-1 and TRBJ2-1; 8 bases fit TRBD1. Germline CDR1 and CDR2: DFQATT and SNEGSKA (reference sequence). V lost 4 bases and J lost 8; bases outside the gene matches: 10. The CDR3 runs to 14 residues. CDR3 DNA sequence: TGCAGTGCTACCCGGACAGGGCCCACACATGAGCAGTTCTTC. Amino acids: CSATRTGPTHEQFF.

This clonotype was counted ten times or more. This chain connects TRBV10-2 to TRBJ2-7; D is unresolved. Germline values: CDR1 WSHSY, CDR2 SAAADI. The CDR3 extends over 12 amino acids. Trimming left V 6 bases short and J 3 bases short, with 9 bases between. The CDR3: CASRGLFYEQYF. In DNA, the CDR3 is TGCGCCAGCAGAGGGTTATTCTACGAGCAGTACTTC.